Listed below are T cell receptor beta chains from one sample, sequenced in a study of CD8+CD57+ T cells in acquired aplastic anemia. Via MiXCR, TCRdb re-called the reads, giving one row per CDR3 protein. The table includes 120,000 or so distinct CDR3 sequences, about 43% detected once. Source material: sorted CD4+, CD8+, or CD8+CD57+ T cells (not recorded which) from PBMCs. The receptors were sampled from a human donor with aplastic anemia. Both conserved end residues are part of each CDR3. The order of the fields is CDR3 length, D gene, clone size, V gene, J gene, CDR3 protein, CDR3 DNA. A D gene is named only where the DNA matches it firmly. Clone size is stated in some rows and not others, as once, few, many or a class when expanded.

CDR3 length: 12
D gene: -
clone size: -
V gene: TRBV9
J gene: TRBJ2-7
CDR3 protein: CASSVGDGEQYF
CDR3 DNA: TGTGCCAGCAGCGTAGGTGATGGCGAGCAGTACTTC

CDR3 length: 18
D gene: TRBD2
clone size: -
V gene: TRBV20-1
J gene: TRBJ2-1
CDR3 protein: CSALRSGLAGGADNEQFF
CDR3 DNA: TGCAGTGCTTTACGTTCGGGACTAGCGGGGGGGGCAGACAATGAGCAGTTCTTC

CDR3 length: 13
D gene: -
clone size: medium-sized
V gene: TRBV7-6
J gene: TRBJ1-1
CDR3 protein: CASSATPNTEAFF
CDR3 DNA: TGTGCCAGCAGCGCGACACCGAACACTGAAGCTTTCTTT

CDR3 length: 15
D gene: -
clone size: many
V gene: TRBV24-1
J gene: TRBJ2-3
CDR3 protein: CATSVEGRATDTQYF
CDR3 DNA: TGTGCCACCAGTGTTGAGGGAAGGGCCACAGATACGCAGTATTTT

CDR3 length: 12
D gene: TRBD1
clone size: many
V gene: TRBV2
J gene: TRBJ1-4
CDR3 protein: CATGTGEGKLFF
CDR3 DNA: TGTGCCACCGGGACAGGGGAAGGAAAACTGTTTTTT

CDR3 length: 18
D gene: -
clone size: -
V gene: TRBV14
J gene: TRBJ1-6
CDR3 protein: CASSQFSGSSSYNSPLHF
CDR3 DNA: TGTGCCAGCAGCCAATTTTCCGGGTCTAGCTCCTATAATTCACCCCTCCACTTT

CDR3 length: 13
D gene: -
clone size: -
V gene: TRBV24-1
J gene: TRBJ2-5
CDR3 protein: CATGAGGEETQYF
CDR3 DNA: TGTGCCACCGGAGCAGGAGGAGAGGAGACCCAGTACTTC

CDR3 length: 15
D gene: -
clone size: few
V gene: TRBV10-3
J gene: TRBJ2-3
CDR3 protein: CAISRTGTSTDTQYF
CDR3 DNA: TGTGCCATCAGTCGGACTGGGACTAGCACAGATACGCAGTATTTT

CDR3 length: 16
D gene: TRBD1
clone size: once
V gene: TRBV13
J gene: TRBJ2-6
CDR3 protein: CASSLGQGAGANVLTF
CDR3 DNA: TGTGCCAGCAGCCTAGGACAGGGGGCGGGGGCCAACGTCCTGACTTTC

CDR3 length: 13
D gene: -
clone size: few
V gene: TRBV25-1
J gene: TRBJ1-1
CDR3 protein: CASSEFGGTEAFF
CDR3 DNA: TGTGCCAGCAGTGAATTTGGGGGCACTGAAGCTTTCTTT

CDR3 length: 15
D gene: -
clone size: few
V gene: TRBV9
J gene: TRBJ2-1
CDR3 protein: CASSVEACSYNEQFF
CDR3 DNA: TGTGCCAGCAGCGTAGAGGCCTGTTCCTACAATGAGCAGTTCTTC

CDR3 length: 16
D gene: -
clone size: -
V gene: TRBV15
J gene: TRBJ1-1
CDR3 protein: CATSPVAFRQGTEAFF
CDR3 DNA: TGTGCCACCAGCCCCGTGGCATTTCGGCAGGGGACTGAAGCTTTCTTT

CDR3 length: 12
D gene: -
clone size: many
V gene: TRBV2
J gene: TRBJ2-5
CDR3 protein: CASSSRGETQYF
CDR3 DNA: TGTGCCAGCAGTTCGAGGGGAGAGACCCAGTACTTC

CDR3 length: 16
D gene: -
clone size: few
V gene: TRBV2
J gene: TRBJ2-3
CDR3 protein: CASSELFEGVGDTQYF
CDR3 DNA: TGTGCCAGCAGTGAACTTTTTGAGGGGGTTGGAGATACGCAGTATTTT

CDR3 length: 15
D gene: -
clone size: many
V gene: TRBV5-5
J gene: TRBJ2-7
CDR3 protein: CASSFRGLDGYEQYF
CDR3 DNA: TGTGCCAGCAGCTTTAGAGGGTTGGACGGGTACGAGCAGTACTTC

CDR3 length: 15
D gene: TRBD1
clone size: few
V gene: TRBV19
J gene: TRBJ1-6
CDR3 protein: CASSPGTGRNSPLHF
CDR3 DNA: TGTGCCAGCTCACCCGGGACAGGGCGGAATTCACCCCTCCACTTT

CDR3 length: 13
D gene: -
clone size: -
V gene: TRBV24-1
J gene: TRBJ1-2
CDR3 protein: CATSDTINYGYTF
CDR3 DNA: TGTGCCACCAGTGACACAATCAACTATGGCTACACCTTC

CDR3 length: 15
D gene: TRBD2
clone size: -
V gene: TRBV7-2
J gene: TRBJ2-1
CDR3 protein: CASIPGGRGGSEQFF
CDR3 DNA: TGTGCCAGCATCCCGGGGGGGCGGGGGGGGAGTGAGCAGTTCTTC

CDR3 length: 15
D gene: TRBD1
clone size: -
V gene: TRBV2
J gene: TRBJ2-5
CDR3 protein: CASSLQGTGQETQYF
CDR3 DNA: TGTGCCAGCAGCTTACAGGGGACGGGACAAGAGACCCAGTACTTC

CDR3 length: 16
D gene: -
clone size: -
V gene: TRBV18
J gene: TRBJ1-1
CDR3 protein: CASSPYHTGSDTEAFF
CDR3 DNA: TGTGCCAGCTCACCTTATCACACAGGGTCGGATACTGAAGCTTTCTTT

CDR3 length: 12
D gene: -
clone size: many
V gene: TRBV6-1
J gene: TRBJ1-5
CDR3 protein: CASRGIRQPQHF
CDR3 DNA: TGTGCCAGCAGAGGGATACGTCAGCCCCAGCATTTT

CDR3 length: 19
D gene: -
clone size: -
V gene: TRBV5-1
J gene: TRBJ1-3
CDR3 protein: CASSPGIRKGLLYGNTIYF
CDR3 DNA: TGCGCCAGCAGCCCAGGGATAAGGAAGGGGCTACTATATGGAAACACCATATATTTT

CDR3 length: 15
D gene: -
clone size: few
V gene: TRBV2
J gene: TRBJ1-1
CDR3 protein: CASSPLGGMNTEAFF
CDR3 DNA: TGTGCCAGCTCACCCCTAGGGGGGATGAACACTGAAGCTTTCTTT

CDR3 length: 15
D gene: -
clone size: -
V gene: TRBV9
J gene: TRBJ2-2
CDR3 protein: CASSVGQPDTGELFF
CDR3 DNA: TGTGCCAGCAGCGTAGGACAACCCGACACCGGGGAGCTGTTTTTT

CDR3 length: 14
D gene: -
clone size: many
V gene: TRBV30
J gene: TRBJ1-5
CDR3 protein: CAWSGGNSDQPQHF
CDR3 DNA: TGTGCCTGGAGTGGTGGCAATTCGGATCAGCCCCAGCATTTT

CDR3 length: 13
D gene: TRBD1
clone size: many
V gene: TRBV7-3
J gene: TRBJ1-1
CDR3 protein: CASRGQKNTEAFF
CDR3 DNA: TGTGCCAGCCGGGGACAGAAGAACACTGAAGCTTTCTTT

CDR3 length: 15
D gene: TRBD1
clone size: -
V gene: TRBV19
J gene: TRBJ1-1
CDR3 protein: CASRRSDRGLAEAFF
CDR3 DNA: TGTGCCAGTAGGCGGTCGGACAGGGGGCTTGCTGAAGCTTTCTTT

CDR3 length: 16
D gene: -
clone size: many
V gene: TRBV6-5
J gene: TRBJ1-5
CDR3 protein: CASSYPQGLTHQPQHF
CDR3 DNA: TGTGCCAGCAGTTACCCTCAGGGGTTAACTCATCAGCCCCAGCATTTT

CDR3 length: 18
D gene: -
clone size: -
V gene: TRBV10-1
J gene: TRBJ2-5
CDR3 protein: CASSELIGRGPSQETQYF
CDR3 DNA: TGCGCCAGCAGTGAGTTGATTGGCAGGGGCCCATCTCAAGAGACCCAGTACTTC

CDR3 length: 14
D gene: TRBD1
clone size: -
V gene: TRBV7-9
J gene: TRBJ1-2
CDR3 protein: CASSSGQGVDGYTF
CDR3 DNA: TGTGCCAGCAGCTCGGGGCAGGGGGTCGATGGCTACACCTTC

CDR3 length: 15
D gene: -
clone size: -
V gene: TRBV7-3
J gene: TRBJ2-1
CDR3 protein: CASGTSGASYNEQFF
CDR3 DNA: TGTGCCAGCGGTACCTCAGGGGCCTCCTACAATGAGCAGTTCTTC

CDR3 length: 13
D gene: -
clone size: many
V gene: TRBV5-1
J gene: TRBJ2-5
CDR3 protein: CASRKREQETQYF
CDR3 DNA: TGCGCCAGCAGGAAGAGGGAACAAGAGACCCAGTACTTC

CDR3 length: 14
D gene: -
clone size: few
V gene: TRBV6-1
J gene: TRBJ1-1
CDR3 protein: CASSEQRMNTEAFF
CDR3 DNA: TGTGCCAGCAGTGAACAGAGAATGAACACTGAAGCTTTCTTT

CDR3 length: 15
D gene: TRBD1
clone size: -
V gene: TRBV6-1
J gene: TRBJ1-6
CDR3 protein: CASTQGGTGNSPLHF
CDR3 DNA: TGTGCCAGCACCCAGGGGGGGACAGGGAACTCACCCCTCCACTTT

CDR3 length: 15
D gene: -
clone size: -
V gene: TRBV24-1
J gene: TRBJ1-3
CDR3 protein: CATSDPGRAGNTIYF
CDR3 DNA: TGTGCCACCAGTGATCCGGGTAGAGCTGGAAACACCATATATTTT

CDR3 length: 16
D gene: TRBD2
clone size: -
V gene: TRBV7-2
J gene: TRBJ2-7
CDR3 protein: CASSLAPAGGANEQYF
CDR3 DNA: TGTGCCAGCAGCTTAGCCCCGGCGGGGGGGGCCAACGAGCAGTACTTC

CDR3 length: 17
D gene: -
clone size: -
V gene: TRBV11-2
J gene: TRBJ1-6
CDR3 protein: CASSPMSGDNGYSPLHF
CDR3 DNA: TGTGCCAGCAGCCCGATGAGCGGGGACAATGGTTATTCACCCCTCCACTTT

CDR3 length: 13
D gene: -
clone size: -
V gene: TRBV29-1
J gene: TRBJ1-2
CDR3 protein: CSVEVYRNYGYTF
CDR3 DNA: TGCAGCGTTGAAGTTTACAGGAACTATGGCTACACCTTC

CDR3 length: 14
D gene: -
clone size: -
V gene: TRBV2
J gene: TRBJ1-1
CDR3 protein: CASSEGLGSTEAFF
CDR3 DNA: TGTGCCAGCAGTGAAGGCCTGGGGAGCACTGAAGCTTTCTTT

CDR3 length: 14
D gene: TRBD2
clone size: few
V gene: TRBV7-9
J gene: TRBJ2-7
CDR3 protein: CASSVTSGAYEQYF
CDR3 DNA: TGTGCCAGCAGCGTGACTAGCGGTGCCTACGAGCAGTACTTC

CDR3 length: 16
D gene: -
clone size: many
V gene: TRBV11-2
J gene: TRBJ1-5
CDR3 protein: CASSPQDRGTGEPQHF
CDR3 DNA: TGTGCCAGCAGCCCCCAAGATAGGGGAACAGGTGAGCCCCAGCATTTT

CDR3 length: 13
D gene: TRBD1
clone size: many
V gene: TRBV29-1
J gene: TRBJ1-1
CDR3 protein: CSVTGVENTEAFF
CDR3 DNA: TGCAGCGTTACAGGGGTCGAAAACACTGAAGCTTTCTTT

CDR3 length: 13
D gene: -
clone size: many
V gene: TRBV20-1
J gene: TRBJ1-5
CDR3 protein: CSASWDSNQPQHF
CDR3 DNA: TGCAGTGCTAGCTGGGATAGCAATCAGCCCCAGCATTTT

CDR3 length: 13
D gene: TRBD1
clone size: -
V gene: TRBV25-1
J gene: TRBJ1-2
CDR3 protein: CASSQRDSHGYTF
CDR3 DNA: TGTGCCAGCAGTCAACGGGACAGCCATGGCTACACCTTC

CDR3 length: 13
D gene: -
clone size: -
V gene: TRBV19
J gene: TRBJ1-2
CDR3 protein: CASSEIRLYGYTF
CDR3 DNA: TGTGCCAGTAGTGAAATCCGGTTGTATGGCTACACCTTC

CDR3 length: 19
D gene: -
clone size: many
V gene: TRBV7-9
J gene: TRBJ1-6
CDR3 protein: CASSLLMGALESYNSPLHF
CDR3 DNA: TGTGCCAGCAGCTTGTTAATGGGGGCTTTGGAATCCTATAATTCACCCCTCCACTTT

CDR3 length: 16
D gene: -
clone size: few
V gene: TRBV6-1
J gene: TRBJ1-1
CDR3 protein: CASSEVGPGDGTEAFF
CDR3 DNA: TGTGCCAGCAGTGAAGTTGGCCCCGGGGATGGCACTGAAGCTTTCTTT

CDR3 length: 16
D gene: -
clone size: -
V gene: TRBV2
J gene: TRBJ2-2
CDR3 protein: CASSEQGAHGTGELFF
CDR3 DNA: TGTGCCAGCAGTGAACAAGGGGCGCACGGCACCGGGGAGCTGTTTTTT

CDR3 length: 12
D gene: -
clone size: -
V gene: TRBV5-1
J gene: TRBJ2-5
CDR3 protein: CASNGGQETQYF
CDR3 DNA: TGCGCCAGCAATGGTGGGCAAGAGACCCAGTACTTC

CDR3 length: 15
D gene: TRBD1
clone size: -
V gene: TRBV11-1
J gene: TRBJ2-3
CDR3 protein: CASSPTGRSTDTQYF
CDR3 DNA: TGTGCCAGCAGCCCGACAGGGCGCAGCACAGATACGCAGTATTTT

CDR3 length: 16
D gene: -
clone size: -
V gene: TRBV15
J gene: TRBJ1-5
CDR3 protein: CATSRRSGTLNQPQHF
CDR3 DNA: TGTGCCACCAGCAGACGTTCCGGGACACTCAATCAGCCCCAGCATTTT

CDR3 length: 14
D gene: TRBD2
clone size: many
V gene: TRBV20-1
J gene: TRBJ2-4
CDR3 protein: CSARDLRSGDIQYF
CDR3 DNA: TGCAGTGCTAGAGATCTACGTAGCGGGGACATTCAGTACTTC

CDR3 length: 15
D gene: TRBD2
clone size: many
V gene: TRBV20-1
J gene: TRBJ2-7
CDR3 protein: CSATKTSGYSYEQYF
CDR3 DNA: TGCAGTGCTACCAAGACTAGCGGCTATTCCTACGAGCAGTACTTC

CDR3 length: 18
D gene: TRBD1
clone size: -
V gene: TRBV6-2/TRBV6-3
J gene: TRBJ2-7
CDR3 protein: CASSYRGQGAPATYEQYF
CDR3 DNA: TGTGCCAGCAGTTACCGGGGACAGGGAGCACCTGCGACCTACGAGCAGTACTTC

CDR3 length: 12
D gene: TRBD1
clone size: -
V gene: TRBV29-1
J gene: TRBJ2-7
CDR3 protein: CSAGTGNYEQYF
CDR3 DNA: TGCAGCGCCGGGACAGGAAATTACGAGCAGTACTTC

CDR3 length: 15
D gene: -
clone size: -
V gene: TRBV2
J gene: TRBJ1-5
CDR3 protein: CACSYSAGVSQPQHF
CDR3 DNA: TGTGCCTGCAGTTACTCAGCCGGGGTGAGTCAGCCCCAGCATTTT

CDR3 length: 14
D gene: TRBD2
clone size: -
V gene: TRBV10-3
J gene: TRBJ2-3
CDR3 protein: CATRLAGGPDTQYF
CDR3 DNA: TGTGCCACGCGACTAGCGGGGGGGCCCGATACGCAGTATTTT

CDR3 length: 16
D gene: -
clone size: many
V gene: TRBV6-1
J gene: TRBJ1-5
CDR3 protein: CASRQRGADSNQPQHF
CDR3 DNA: TGTGCCAGCAGGCAACGGGGAGCTGATAGCAATCAGCCCCAGCATTTT

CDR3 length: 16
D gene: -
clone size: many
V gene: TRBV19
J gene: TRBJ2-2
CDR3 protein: CASSILRGKLTGELFF
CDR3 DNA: TGTGCCAGTAGTATCCTAAGGGGGAAGTTGACCGGGGAGCTGTTTTTT

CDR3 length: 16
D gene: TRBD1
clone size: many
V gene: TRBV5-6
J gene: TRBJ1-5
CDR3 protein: CASSADRGKNNQPQHF
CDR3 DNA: TGTGCCAGCAGCGCTGACAGGGGAAAGAACAATCAGCCCCAGCATTTT